The next 7 T cell receptor beta chains were all read from a single sample in a study of cytomegalovirus exposure and HLA in healthy donors. PCR employed 60 Vbeta and 13 Jbeta primers. Profiling relied on immunoSEQ multiplex PCR, and the TCRdb table lists in-frame clones only, not all of them. This sample has about 110,000 clones, with 74% found just once. The specimen was PBMCs. These receptors were collected from a man aged 50-59 years in good health and CMV-seropositive.

There are a few counts of this clone. The CDR3: CASSDGGFQETQYF. CDR3 in DNA: TGCGCCAGCAGCGATGGGGGGTTCCAAGAGACCCAGTACTTC. The genes are TRBV5-1 and TRBJ2-5, with D maybe TRBD2 (6 bases). This CDR3 contains 14 residues. The germline V gene has CDR1 SGHRS and CDR2 YFSETQ. V was cut by 4 bases and J by 1 base, with 11 bases left in between.

The chain recombines TRBV5-1 with TRBJ2-7; 8 bases agree with TRBD1. In germline, CDR1 is SGHRS, CDR2 YFSETQ. CDR3 size: 14 residues. Germline trimming cut 6 bases from V and 7 bases from J; bases unmatched to any gene: 12. DNA of the CDR3: TGCGCCAGCAACCCGACAGGGGTCGAAGGAGAGCAGTACTTC. This encodes CASNPTGVEGEQYF.

The genes are TRBV19 and TRBJ1-5; TRBD1 matches at 11 bases. CDR1 and CDR2 from the germline V gene are LNHDA and SQIVND (reference sequence). The CDR3 totals 17 residues. The V gene end was trimmed by 5 bases and the J gene end by 0 bases; junction bases not matched to a gene: 6. In DNA, the CDR3 is TGTGCCAGTAGTCAGCCGGGACAGGGGGATAGCAATCAGCCCCAGCATTTT. This gives the protein CASSQPGQGDSNQPQHF.

The chain joins TRBV5-1 to TRBJ2-3; a possible D gene is TRBD1 (6 bases). The CDR3 length is 17 residues. The V gene's germline CDR1 is SGHRS and CDR2 YFSETQ. V was trimmed by 2 bases and J by 4 bases, leaving 20 bases between them. The chain's CDR3 is CASSLVTGPGLADTQYF. As DNA, the CDR3 is TGCGCCAGCAGCTTAGTAACAGGGCCGGGGCTAGCAGATACGCAGTATTTT.

The chain joins TRBV6-1 to TRBJ1-5; 9 bases are shared with TRBD1. Trimming cost V 5 bases and J 2 bases; bases outside gene matches: 4. Looked up from germline, CDR1 is MNHNS and CDR2 is SASEGT. The CDR3 runs 15 residues. CDR3 coding DNA: TGTGCCAGCAGTCTCCGGGACAGGGGCAATCAGCCCCAGCATTTT. Translated: CASSLRDRGNQPQHF.

CDR3 amino acids: CASSVRGRGDTEAFF. DNA of the CDR3: TGTGCCAGTAGTGTCAGGGGTAGAGGAGACACTGAAGCTTTCTTT. The chain uses TRBV19 and TRBJ1-1; D perhaps matches TRBD1 (6 bases). Per the germline V gene, CDR1 is LNHDA and CDR2 is SQIVND (reference sequence). The V end lost 5 bases, the J end lost 3 bases, and 16 bases lay between the germline ends. The length of the CDR3 is 15 residues.

This rearrangement joins TRBV19 to TRBJ2-3; TRBD2 matches 13 bases. In germline, CDR1 is LNHDA, CDR2 SQIVND (reference sequence). V lost 5 bases and J lost 5; bases outside the gene matches: 7. The CDR3 covers 16 residues. The CDR3, as DNA: TGTGCCAGTAGTCTTACTAGCGGGAGGGCCGGAGATACGCAGTATTTT. Its translation: CASSLTSGRAGDTQYF.